The 23 T cell receptor beta chains below were found in one sample sequenced in a study of blood T cells in healthy people across ages. PCR was performed a second time for about 6 to 12 cycles using a sample-barcoded 5' primer and a J-beta primer mix. Using its own MiXCR run on the 5' RACE reads, TCRdb lists one record per CDR3 protein. The data contain hundreds of thousands of distinct CDR3 sequences, 49% of them singletons. Material for sequencing was blood. These receptors were taken from a woman between 55 and 75 years old in good health.

This sequence joins TRBV29-1 and TRBJ1-2, with a tentative D call TRBD1 (5 bases). The CDR3 runs to 11 residues. With 3 bases removed from V and 8 bases from J, the gap between germline ends came to 10 bases. CDR1 is SQVTM, CDR2 ANQGSEA, per germline. The CDR3 DNA is TGCAGCGTTGACAGGGTTCGGGGCTACACCTTC. This codes for CSVDRVRGYTF.

V usage is TRBV18 and J usage is TRBJ2-7; TRBD1 might be the D (6 bases). V was shortened by 1 base and J by 2 bases, with 12 bases between the two germline ends. CDR1 is KGHSH, CDR2 LQKENI, per germline. The CDR3 loop spans 15 amino acids. The CDR3 protein is CASSPQGRGTYEQYF. The CDR3 DNA reads TGTGCCAGCTCACCACAGGGCAGGGGTACCTACGAGCAGTACTTC.

This chain joins TRBV27 and TRBJ2-7, with D possibly being TRBD1 or TRBD2 (6 bases each). The V gene's germline CDR1 is MNHEY and CDR2 SMNVEV (reference sequence). The CDR3 length is 14 residues. Trimming removed 5 bases at V and 5 bases at J, with 16 bases between. The CDR3 region has the DNA TGTGCCAGCAGTCGAGGGGGGAGACCCCACGAGCAGTACTTC. Translated: CASSRGGRPHEQYF.

This clonotype was seen a single time. The DNA of the CDR3 is TGCAGTGCCAAAGGGAGGGGGGAAGACTATGGCTACACCTTC. Its protein is CSAKGRGEDYGYTF. V and J are TRBV20-1 and TRBJ1-2; the D gene is possibly TRBD1 (6 bases). This CDR3 has 14 amino acids. The V gene's germline CDR1 is DFQATT and CDR2 SNEGSKA (reference sequence). Trimming left V 6 bases short and J 3 bases short, with 17 bases between.

V and J are TRBV20-1 and TRBJ2-3, with TRBD2 as a possible D gene (6 bases). V was trimmed by 6 bases and J by 6 bases, leaving 19 bases between them. Germline values: CDR1 DFQATT, CDR2 SNEGSKA (reference sequence). CDR3 length: 14 residues. CDR3 sequence reads: CSARRDRERDTQYF. For the CDR3, the DNA is TGCAGTGCGCGACGGGACCGGGAGCGCGATACGCAGTATTTT.

The chain combines TRBV7-2 with TRBJ1-2, with D possibly being TRBD1 (6 bases). V was pared by 5 bases and J by 8 bases, with 24 bases between. The CDR3 spans 16 residues. Germline-derived CDR1 and CDR2 are SGHTA and FQGNSA. The CDR3 region has the DNA TGTGCCAGCAGCCCCCGCGGGGGGGCTACCCAGGCCGGCTACACCTTC. Translated, it gives CASSPRGGATQAGYTF.

The rearrangement joins TRBV12-3 or TRBV12-4 to TRBJ1-1; weak D call: TRBD1 (6 bases). The length of the CDR3 is 14 residues. The V gene lost 3 bases and the J gene lost 4 bases, with 12 bases spanning the gap. CDR3 residues: CASSLGGRVTEAFF. As DNA, the CDR3 is TGTGCCAGCAGTTTGGGGGGGCGAGTCACTGAAGCTTTCTTT.

For the CDR3, the DNA is TGTGCCAGCAGTGAAGCGGGAGGGGACGGTATTTACAATGAGCAGTTCTTC. Encoded protein: CASSEAGGDGIYNEQFF. The chain carries TRBV2 and TRBJ2-1, with 7 bases matching TRBD2. Germline trimming cut 0 bases from V and 4 bases from J; bases unmatched to any gene: 9. Germline V gene data show CDR1 as SNHLY and CDR2 as FYNNEI. CDR3 length equals 17 residues.

This clonotype appeared a few times. This chain connects TRBV5-6 to TRBJ1-2, with D perhaps TRBD1 (6 bases). V lost 4 bases, J lost 3 bases, and 13 bases lay in between. Germline loops: CDR1 SGHDT, CDR2 YYEEEE. CDR3 size: 14 residues. This CDR3 reads CASSMRQAYYGYTF. In DNA, the CDR3 is TGTGCCAGCAGCATGAGACAGGCATACTATGGCTACACCTTC.

This clonotype was detected ten times or more. The chain couples TRBV10-3 to TRBJ2-5, with D unclear. The V end lost 8 bases, the J end lost 4 bases, and 11 bases lay between the germline ends. Germline CDR1 and CDR2: ENHRY and SYGVKD. There are 12 residues in the CDR3. CDR3 coding DNA: TGTGCCATCGGCATCCGAGGAGAGACCCAGTACTTC. Its protein is CAIGIRGETQYF.

This clonotype showed up just a few times. The chain uses TRBV3-1 and TRBJ1-4; 9 nucleotides align to TRBD1. Germline lookup yields CDR1 LGHDT and CDR2 YNNKEL (reference sequence). Trimming cost V 5 bases and J 8 bases; bases outside gene matches: 9. The CDR3 contains 15 residues. The CDR3 is CASSAGQGGSEKLFF. The CDR3 nucleotides read TGTGCCAGCAGCGCGGGACAGGGCGGGAGCGAAAAACTGTTTTTT.

The J gene is TRBJ2-1, the V gene TRBV20-1; 12 positions agree with TRBD2. Trimming at V came to 3 bases and at J to 9 bases, leaving 12 bases not matched to a gene. Germline loops: CDR1 DFQATT, CDR2 SNEGSKA (reference sequence). The CDR3 extends over 16 amino acids. CDR3 loop: CSASATILAGGFEQFF. CDR3 DNA sequence: TGCAGTGCTAGTGCTACCATCCTAGCGGGAGGGTTTGAGCAGTTCTTC.

The chain couples TRBV20-1 to TRBJ2-3; D not certain. The CDR3 contains 12 residues. Germline V gene data show CDR1 as DFQATT and CDR2 as SNEGSKA (reference sequence). Deletions cut 3 bases from V and 6 bases from J, with 10 bases between. As DNA, the CDR3 is TGCAGTGCTAGGGTACAAGGGGATACGCAGTATTTT. Translated, it gives CSARVQGDTQYF.

The chain has TRBV5-6 and TRBJ1-6; D possibly corresponds to TRBD1 (5 bases). This CDR3 has 14 amino acids. Germline CDR1 is SGHDT and CDR2 is YYEEEE. The V end was cut by 6 bases, the J end by 7 bases, with 14 bases between. Written as DNA, the CDR3 is TGTGCCAGCACTTCTAACGGGGCGAATTCACCCCTCCACTTT. Amino acid sequence: CASTSNGANSPLHF. The full variable domain, its missing parts supplied by reference TRBV5-6 and TRBJ1-6, is DAGVTQSPTHLIKTRGQQVTLRCSPKSGHDTVSWYQQALGQGPQFIFQYYEEEERQRGNFPDRFSGHQFPNYSSELNVNALLLGDSALYLCASTSNGANSPLHFGNGTRLTVT.

The chain recombines TRBV18 with TRBJ2-5, with D uncertain. Germline CDR1 reads KGHSH; CDR2 reads LQKENI. Trimming left V 2 bases short and J 3 bases short, with 7 bases between. The CDR3 extends over 13 amino acids. CDR3 amino acids: CASSPIGEETQYF. CDR3 DNA sequence: TGTGCCAGCTCACCAATAGGTGAAGAGACCCAGTACTTC.

The sample holds a few counts of this clonotype. The chain has TRBV12-3 or TRBV12-4 and TRBJ1-2; D gene ambiguous. The CDR3 totals 14 residues. Trimming removed 1 base from V and 4 bases from J, with 10 bases in between. Here the CDR3 reads CASSLGPGLYGYTF. DNA of the CDR3: TGTGCCAGCAGTTTAGGGCCCGGACTCTATGGCTACACCTTC.

The table lists this clonotype with a count of one. The V gene is TRBV6-2 or TRBV6-3, the J gene TRBJ2-4; 11 positions match TRBD1. The DNA end lines up better with TRBJ2-7; the J call may be wrong. Germline V CDR1 and CDR2: MNHEY, SVGEGT. The CDR3 is 17 amino acids. CDR3 nucleotides: TGTGCCAGCAGTTCCCGATATAGGACAGGGGGCGTCTACGAGCAGTACTTC. Encoded protein: CASSSRYRTGGVYEQYF.

This chain uses TRBV5-1 with TRBJ2-7; TRBD1 might be the D (7 bases). Trimming cost V 4 bases and J 4 bases, with 18 bases left between them. Germline values: CDR1 SGHRS, CDR2 YFSETQ. The CDR3 has 15 amino acids. The CDR3 DNA sequence: TGCGCCAGCAGCGCCCGCGGGACAGCCTCTTACGAGCAGTACTTC. Protein: CASSARGTASYEQYF.

For the CDR3, the DNA is TGCAGTGCTGTAAGTTTAGGTGAAGAGGGCTATGGCTACACCTTC. This gives the protein CSAVSLGEEGYGYTF. The gene calls are TRBV20-1 and TRBJ1-2; D is unclear. V lost 5 bases and J 4 bases, leaving 20 bases between the germline ends. Germline CDR1 is DFQATT and CDR2 is SNEGSKA (reference sequence). This CDR3 is built from 15 residues.

The V gene is TRBV27, the J gene TRBJ1-2, with no clear D. The CDR3 consists of 13 residues. In germline, CDR1 is MNHEY, CDR2 SMNVEV (reference sequence). Between the trimmed V and J ends, which lost 3 bases and 8 bases, there was a span of 13 bases. Here the CDR3 reads CASSFRLGRGYTF. CDR3 coding DNA: TGTGCCAGCAGTTTTAGGTTGGGTCGAGGCTACACCTTC.

The chain employs TRBV20-1 and TRBJ2-7, with a tentative D call TRBD2 (6 bases). The J call may not be correct, given that the DNA end is closer to TRBJ2-5. Germline V gene data show CDR1 as DFQATT and CDR2 as SNEGSKA (reference sequence). CDR3 length: 14 residues. The CDR3 DNA sequence: TGCAGTGCTAGAGCGGGAGTGAGGCGAGAGACCCAGTACTTC. It yields the protein CSARAGVRRETQYF.

The chain is built from TRBV7-2 and TRBJ1-3; D is undetermined. CDR1 and CDR2 from the germline V gene are SGHTA and FQGNSA. Trimming removed 2 bases from V and 0 bases from J, with 11 bases in between. The CDR3 is 16 amino acids. CDR3 loop: CASSLFGQSSGNTIYF. The CDR3 nucleotides are TGTGCCAGCAGCTTATTCGGGCAGTCCTCTGGAAACACCATATATTTT. The variable domain in full, completed from reference TRBV7-2 and TRBJ1-3, reads GAGVSQSPSNKVTEKGKDVELRCDPISGHTALYWYRQSLGQGLEFLIYFQGNSAPDKSGLPSDRFSAERTGGSVSTLTIQRTQQEDSAVYLCASSLFGQSSGNTIYFGEGSWLTVV.

The chain employs TRBV6-6 and TRBJ2-7; the D gene is possibly TRBD2 (6 bases). Germline CDR1 MNHNY, CDR2 SVGAGI (reference sequence). With 6 bases removed from V and 3 bases from J, the gap between germline ends came to 15 bases. The CDR3 is made up of 14 amino acids. The CDR3: CASRDYRTIYEQYF. The CDR3 nucleotides are TGTGCCAGCAGGGACTACCGCACCATCTACGAGCAGTACTTC.